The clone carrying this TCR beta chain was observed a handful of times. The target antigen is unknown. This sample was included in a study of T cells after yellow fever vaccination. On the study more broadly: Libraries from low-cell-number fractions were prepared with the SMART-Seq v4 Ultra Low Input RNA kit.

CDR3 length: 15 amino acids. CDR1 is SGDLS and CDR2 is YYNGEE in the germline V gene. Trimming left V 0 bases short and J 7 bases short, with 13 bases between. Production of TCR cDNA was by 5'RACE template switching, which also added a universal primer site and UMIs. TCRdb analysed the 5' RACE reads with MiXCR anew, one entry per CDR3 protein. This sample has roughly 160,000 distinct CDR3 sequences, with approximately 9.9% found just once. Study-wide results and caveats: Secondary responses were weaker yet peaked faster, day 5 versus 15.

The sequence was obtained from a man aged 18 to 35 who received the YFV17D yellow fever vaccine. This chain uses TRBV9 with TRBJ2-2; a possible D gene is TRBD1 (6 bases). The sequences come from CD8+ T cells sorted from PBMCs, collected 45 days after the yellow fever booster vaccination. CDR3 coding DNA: TGTGCCAGCAGCGTAGGGGTGGGGGCGAGCGGGGAGCTGTTTTTT. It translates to CASSVGVGASGELFF.